This T cell receptor beta chain was documented in a study of T cells in Graves' hyperthyroidism and ophthalmopathy. The CDR3 extends over 15 amino acids. CDR1 and CDR2 from the germline V gene are SGHTA and FQGNSA. Trimming left V 5 bases short and J 0 bases short, with 13 bases between. This clonotype came up many times. As yet, its antigen is unknown. RNA transcripts were the template for amplifying TCR beta CDR3 regions. First-round RT-PCR targeting the TCR CDR3 was performed with the HTBI primer set. MiXCR, applied by TCRdb to the multiplex PCR reads, yields one record per CDR3 protein. Found here are 300,000 to 450,000 distinct CDR3 sequences, 15% to 20% of them singletons; the top ten hold 15% to 19%. Ophthalmopathy in the patients scored at least 3 on Clinical Activity Score and at least 4 on NOSPECS grade, lasting under 3 months. Patients were excluded for uncontrolled infection, other autoimmune disease, pregnancy or lactation. For the diagnoses, clinical symptoms, serum thyroxine and TRAb, thyroid ultrasound and orbital computed tomography were used.

General observations from the study: Blood also carried most thyroid clonotypes expanded above 0.001.

This receptor was taken from a woman in her thirties or forties with Graves' ophthalmopathy. This chain connects TRBV7-2 to TRBJ1-1, with D maybe TRBD1 (5 bases). The sample consisted of blood. This chain's CDR3 is CASSKGPGLNTEAFF. CDR3 nucleotide sequence: TGTGCCAGCAGCAAGGGACCGGGTCTGAACACTGAAGCTTTCTTT.